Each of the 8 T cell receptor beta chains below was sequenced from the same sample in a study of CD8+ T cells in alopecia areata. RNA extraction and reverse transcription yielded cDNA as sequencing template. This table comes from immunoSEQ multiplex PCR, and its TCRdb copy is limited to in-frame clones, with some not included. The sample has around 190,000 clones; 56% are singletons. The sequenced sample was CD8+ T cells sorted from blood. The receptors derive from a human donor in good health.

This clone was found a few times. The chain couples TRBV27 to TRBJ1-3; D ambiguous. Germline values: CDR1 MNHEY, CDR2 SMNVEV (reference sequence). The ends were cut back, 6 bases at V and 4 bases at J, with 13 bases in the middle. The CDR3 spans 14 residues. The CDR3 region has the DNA TGTGCCAGCAGCCCCGACACGGGCGGAAACACCATATATTTT. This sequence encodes CASSPDTGGNTIYF.

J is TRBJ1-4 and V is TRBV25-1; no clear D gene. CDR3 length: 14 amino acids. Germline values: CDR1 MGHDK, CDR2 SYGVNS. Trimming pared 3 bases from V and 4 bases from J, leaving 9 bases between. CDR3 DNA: TGTGCCAGCAGTGACTGGGGATTTAATGAAAAACTGTTTTTT. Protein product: CASSDWGFNEKLFF.

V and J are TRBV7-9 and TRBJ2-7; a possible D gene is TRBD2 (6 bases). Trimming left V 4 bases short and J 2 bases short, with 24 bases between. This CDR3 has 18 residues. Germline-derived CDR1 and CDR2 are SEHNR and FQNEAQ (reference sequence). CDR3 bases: TGTGCCAGCAGCTCGCCTGCCGCCGGGACTGCCGCACCCTACGAGCAGTACTTC. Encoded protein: CASSSPAAGTAAPYEQYF.

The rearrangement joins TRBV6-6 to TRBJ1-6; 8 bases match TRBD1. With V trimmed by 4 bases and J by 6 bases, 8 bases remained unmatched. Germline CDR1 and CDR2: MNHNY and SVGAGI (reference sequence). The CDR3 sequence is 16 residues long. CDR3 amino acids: CASSLQRDRSNSPLHF. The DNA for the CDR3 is TGTGCCAGCAGTTTACAGCGGGACAGGAGTAATTCACCCCTCCACTTT.

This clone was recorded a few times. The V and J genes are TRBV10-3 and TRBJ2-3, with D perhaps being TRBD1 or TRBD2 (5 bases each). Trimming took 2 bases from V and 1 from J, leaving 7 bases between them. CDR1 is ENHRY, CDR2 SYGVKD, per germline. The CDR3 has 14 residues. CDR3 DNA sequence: TGTGCCATCAGTGAGGGGGGAGGCACAGATACGCAGTATTTT. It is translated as CAISEGGGTDTQYF.

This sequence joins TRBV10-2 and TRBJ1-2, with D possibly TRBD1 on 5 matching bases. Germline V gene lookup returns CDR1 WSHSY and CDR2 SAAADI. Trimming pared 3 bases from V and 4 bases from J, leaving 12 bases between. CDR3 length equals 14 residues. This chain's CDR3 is CASSDNPGLYGYTF. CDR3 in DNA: TGCGCCAGCAGTGATAATCCGGGACTCTATGGCTACACCTTC.

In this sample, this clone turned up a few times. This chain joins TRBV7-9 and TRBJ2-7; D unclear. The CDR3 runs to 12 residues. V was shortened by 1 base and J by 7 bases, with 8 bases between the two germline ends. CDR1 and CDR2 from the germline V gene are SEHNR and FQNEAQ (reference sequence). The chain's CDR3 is CASSLGEYEQYF. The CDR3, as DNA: TGTGCCAGCAGCTTAGGCGAATATGAGCAGTACTTC. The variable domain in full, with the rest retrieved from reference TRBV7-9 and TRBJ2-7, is DTGVSQNPRHKITKRGQNVTFRCDPISEHNRLYWYRQTLGQGPEFLTYFQNEAQLEKSRLLSDRFSAERPKGSFSTLEIQRTEQGDSAMYLCASSLGEYEQYFGPGTRLTVT.

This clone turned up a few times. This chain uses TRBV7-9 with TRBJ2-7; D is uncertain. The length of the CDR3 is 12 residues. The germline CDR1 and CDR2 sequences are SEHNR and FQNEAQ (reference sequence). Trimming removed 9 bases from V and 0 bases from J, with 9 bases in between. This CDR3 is CASQDVSYEQYF. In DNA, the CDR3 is TGTGCCAGTCAGGATGTCTCCTACGAGCAGTACTTC.